This TCR beta chain comes out of a study of CD8+ T cells in alopecia areata. Study overall: Twice a day, 5 to 10 mg of oral tofacitinib was administered to treated patients.

Extracted from the samples, RNA was reverse transcribed into cDNA to serve as the sequencing template. Method: immunoSEQ multiplex PCR; TCRdb's copy keeps in-frame clones and lacks some. Of 110,000 to 150,000 clones in the sample, approximately 50% are singletons; the top ten hold around 1%. This clone was seen more than once but under ten times. CDR1 and CDR2 (germline): MNHEY, SVGAGI. The V gene end was trimmed by 0 bases and the J gene end by 4 bases; junction bases not matched to a gene: 4. The CDR3 extends over 16 amino acids. This specimen consisted of CD4+ T cells sorted from blood, obtained at week 0. The chain is built from TRBV6-5 and TRBJ2-7; TRBD2 matches at 12 bases. This TCR derives from a human donor with alopecia areata. CDR3 loop: CASSYSTSGRFYEQYF. CDR3 DNA sequence: TGTGCCAGCAGTTACTCGACTAGCGGGAGATTTTACGAGCAGTACTTC.